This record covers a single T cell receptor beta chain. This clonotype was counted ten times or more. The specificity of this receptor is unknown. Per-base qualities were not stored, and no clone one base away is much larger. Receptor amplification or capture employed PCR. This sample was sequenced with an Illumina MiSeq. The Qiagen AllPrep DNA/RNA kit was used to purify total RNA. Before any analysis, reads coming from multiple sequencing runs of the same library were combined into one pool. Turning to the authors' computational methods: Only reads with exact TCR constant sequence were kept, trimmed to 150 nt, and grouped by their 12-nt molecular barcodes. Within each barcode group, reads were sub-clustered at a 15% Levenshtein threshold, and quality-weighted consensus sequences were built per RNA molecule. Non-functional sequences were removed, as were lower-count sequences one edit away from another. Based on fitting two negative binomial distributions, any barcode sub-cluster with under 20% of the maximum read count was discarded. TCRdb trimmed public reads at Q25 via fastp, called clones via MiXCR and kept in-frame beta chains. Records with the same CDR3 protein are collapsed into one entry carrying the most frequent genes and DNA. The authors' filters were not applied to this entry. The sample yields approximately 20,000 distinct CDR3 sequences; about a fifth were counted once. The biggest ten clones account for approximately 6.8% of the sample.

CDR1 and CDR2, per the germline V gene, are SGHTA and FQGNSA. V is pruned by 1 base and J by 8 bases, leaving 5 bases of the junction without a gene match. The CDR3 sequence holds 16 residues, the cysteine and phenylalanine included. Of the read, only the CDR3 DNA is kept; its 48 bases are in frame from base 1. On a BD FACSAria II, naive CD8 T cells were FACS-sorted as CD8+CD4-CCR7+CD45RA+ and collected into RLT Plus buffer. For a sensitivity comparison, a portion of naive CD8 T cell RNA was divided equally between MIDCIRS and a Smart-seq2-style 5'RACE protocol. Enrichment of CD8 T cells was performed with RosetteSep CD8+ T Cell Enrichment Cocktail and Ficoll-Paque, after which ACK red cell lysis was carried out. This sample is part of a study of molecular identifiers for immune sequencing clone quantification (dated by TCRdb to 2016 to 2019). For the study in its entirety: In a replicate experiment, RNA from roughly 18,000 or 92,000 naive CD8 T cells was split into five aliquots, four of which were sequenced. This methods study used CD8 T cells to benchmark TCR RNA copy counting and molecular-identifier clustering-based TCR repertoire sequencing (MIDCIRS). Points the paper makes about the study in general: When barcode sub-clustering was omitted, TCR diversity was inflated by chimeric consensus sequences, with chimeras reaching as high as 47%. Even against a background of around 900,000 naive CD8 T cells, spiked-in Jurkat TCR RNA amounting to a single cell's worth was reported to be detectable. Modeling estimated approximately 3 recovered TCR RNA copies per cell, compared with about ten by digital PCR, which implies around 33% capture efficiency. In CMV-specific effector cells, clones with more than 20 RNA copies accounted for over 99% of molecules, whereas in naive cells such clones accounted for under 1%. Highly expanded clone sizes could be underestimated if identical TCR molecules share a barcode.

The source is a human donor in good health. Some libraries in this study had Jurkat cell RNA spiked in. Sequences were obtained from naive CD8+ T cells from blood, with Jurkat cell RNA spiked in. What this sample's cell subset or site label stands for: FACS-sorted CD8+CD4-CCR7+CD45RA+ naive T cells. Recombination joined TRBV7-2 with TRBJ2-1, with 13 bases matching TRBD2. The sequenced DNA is TGTGCCAGCAGCTTAGTGAGCGGACTAGCGGGGGATGAGCAGTTCTTC. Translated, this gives CASSLVSGLAGDEQFF.